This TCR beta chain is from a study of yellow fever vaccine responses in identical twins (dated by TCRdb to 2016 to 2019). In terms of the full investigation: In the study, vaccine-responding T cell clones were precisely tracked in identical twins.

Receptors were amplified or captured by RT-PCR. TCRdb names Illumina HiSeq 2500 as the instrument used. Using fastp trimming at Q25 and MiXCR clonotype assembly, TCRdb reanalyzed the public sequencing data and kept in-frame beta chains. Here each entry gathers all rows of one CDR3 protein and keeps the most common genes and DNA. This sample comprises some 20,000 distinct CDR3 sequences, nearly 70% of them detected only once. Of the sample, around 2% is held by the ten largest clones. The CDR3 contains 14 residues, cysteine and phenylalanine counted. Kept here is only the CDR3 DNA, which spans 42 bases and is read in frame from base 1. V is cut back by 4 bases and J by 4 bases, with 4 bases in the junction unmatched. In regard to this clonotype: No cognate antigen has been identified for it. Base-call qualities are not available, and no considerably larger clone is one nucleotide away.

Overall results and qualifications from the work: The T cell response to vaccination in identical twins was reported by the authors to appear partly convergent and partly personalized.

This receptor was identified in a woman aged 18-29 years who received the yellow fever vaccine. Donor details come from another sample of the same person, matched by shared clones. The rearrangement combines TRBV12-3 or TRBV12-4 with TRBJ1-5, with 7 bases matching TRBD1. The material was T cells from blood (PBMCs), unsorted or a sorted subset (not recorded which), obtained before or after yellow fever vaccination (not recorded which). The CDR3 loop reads CASSSEQGNQPQHF. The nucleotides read TGTGCCAGCAGTTCGGAACAGGGGAATCAGCCCCAGCATTTT.